Below are 27 T cell receptor beta chains sequenced from a single sample in a study of T cells in Graves' hyperthyroidism and ophthalmopathy. Amplified TCR beta CDR3 regions derived from RNA transcripts. TCR CDR3 regions were first amplified by RT-PCR with HTBI primers. Each CDR3 protein is one row after TCRdb ran MiXCR on the multiplex PCR reads. The sample lists 530,000 or so distinct CDR3 sequences, under 60% occurring once. Material for sequencing was peripheral blood or thyroid tissue (not recorded which). Source of these receptors: a young woman with Graves' hyperthyroidism.

CDR3 DNA: TGTGCTAGAGCTGGACTAGCGGGAGTGAGGAGCGAGACCCAGTACTTC. It specifies CARAGLAGVRSETQYF. This chain uses TRBV12-5 with TRBJ2-5, with 13 bases fitting TRBD2. J lost 5 bases, V lost 9 bases, and 12 bases had no gene match. Germline V gene sequence: CDR1 LGHNT, CDR2 FRNRAP. The CDR3 spans 16 residues.

The genes are TRBV6-6 and TRBJ1-3; 7 bases are shared with TRBD1. Trimming cost V 5 bases and J 1 base; bases outside gene matches: 11. CDR1 is MNHNY, CDR2 SVGAGI, per germline (reference sequence). The CDR3 sequence is 17 residues long. CDR3 region: CASSEPRQGSSGNTIYF. CDR3 DNA: TGTGCCAGCAGTGAACCAAGACAGGGATCATCTGGAAACACCATATATTTT.

This clonotype was seen repeatedly, ten times or more. V is TRBV7-9 and J is TRBJ1-2; 7 nucleotides match TRBD1. Unmatched junction bases numbered 8, after V lost 5 bases and J lost 5 bases. Germline assignment: CDR1 SEHNR and CDR2 FQNEAQ (reference sequence). This CDR3 spans 14 amino acids. CDR3 sequence (DNA): TGTGCCAGCAGCGTCCGGGACAGCGCTTATGGCTACACCTTC. Translating gives CASSVRDSAYGYTF.

CDR3 sequence (DNA): TGTGCCAGCAGTTCGGGAGCCGGACAGGGGGTCCGCACTGAAGCTTTCTTT. Translation gives CASSSGAGQGVRTEAFF. This chain connects TRBV12-3 or TRBV12-4 to TRBJ1-1; 10 bases align to TRBD1. Trimming at V came to 4 bases and at J to 4 bases, leaving 12 bases not matched to a gene. The length of the CDR3 is 17 residues.

The gene calls are TRBV20-1 and TRBJ2-3; D is unresolved. The ends were cut back, 2 bases at V and 11 bases at J, with 8 bases in the middle. The CDR3 is made up of 10 amino acids. Germline CDR1 reads DFQATT; CDR2 reads SNEGSKA (reference sequence). The DNA of the CDR3 is TGCAGTGCTAGACACTCCAGGCAGTATTTT. Protein sequence: CSARHSRQYF.

The CDR3 DNA sequence: TGTGCCATCAGTGAGTTGGGTTTCAATGAGCAGTTCTTT. This gives the protein CAISELGFNEQFF. The chain joins TRBV10-3 to TRBJ1-1, with D uncertain. CDR1 and CDR2 (germline): ENHRY, SYGVKD. CDR3 length equals 13 residues. V dropped 1 base and J dropped 14 bases, with 17 bases sitting between them.

Ten or more counts support this clonotype. The chain combines TRBV19 with TRBJ1-1; TRBD1 agrees at 7 bases. The length of the CDR3 is 15 residues. CDR1 is LNHDA and CDR2 is SQIVND in the germline V gene (reference sequence). V dropped 5 bases and J dropped 3; count of bases not matched to a gene: 9. The DNA of the CDR3 is TGTGCCAGTAGTGCGGAGGGGGCGTCGCACACTGAAGCTTTCTTT. Encoded protein: CASSAEGASHTEAFF.

The genes are TRBV29-1 and TRBJ1-1; TRBD1 is a possible D gene (5 bases). The CDR3 contains 12 residues. V lost 8 bases and J lost 0, with 10 bases in between. Germline assignment: CDR1 SQVTM and CDR2 ANQGSEA. CDR3 bases: TGCAGCCCCAGGACACTGAACACTGAAGCTTTCTTT. It encodes CSPRTLNTEAFF. The variable domain in full, completed from reference TRBV29-1 and TRBJ1-1, reads SAVISQKPSRDICQRGTSLTIQCQVDSQVTMMFWYRQQPGQSLTLIATANQGSEATYESGFVIDKFPISRPNLTFSTLTVSNMSPEDSSIYLCSPRTLNTEAFFGQGTRLTVV.

V usage is TRBV30 and J usage is TRBJ1-3; TRBD1 is a possible D gene (5 bases). Trimming took 5 bases from V and 4 from J, leaving 12 bases between them. Germline lookup yields CDR1 GTSNPN and CDR2 SVGIG (reference sequence). This CDR3 region has 13 residues. The DNA for the CDR3 is TGTGCCTGGGGTCGGGACGGCGGAAACACCATATATTTT. It encodes CAWGRDGGNTIYF.

The chain links TRBV7-9 to TRBJ1-2; TRBD1 is a possible D gene (6 bases). Between the trimmed V and J ends, which lost 5 bases and 6 bases, there was a span of 31 bases. The CDR3 is 19 amino acids. Germline CDR1 SEHNR, CDR2 FQNEAQ (reference sequence). CDR3 nucleotide sequence: TGTGCCAGCAGCCCCTTCGGGTTCGGACAGTCTCATGTGAGGGATGGCTACACCTTC. Translation gives CASSPFGFGQSHVRDGYTF.

As to this clonotype: A read error may explain this, as a much larger clone is one base away. The CDR3 here is CASSRTLFGDTIYF. In DNA, the CDR3 is TGTGCCAGTAGCAGGACATTGTTTGGAGACACCATATATTTT. The gene calls are TRBV19 and TRBJ1-3; weak D call: TRBD1 (5 bases). The CDR3 runs to 14 residues. Germline loops: CDR1 LNHDA, CDR2 SQIVND (reference sequence).

The chain carries TRBV20-1 and TRBJ1-1; TRBD1 agrees at 9 bases. The CDR3 runs 15 residues. Germline trimming cut 5 bases from V and 0 bases from J; bases unmatched to any gene: 7. CDR1 and CDR2 from the germline V gene are DFQATT and SNEGSKA (reference sequence). This CDR3 is CSAGTGTHMNTEAFF. DNA of the CDR3: TGCAGTGCTGGGACAGGGACACACATGAACACTGAAGCTTTCTTT.

CDR3 sequence reads: CASRYAREETQYF. The DNA for the CDR3 is TGTGCCAGCAGATACGCTCGGGAAGAGACCCAGTACTTC. This chain joins TRBV6-5 and TRBJ2-5; D call uncertain. This CDR3 spans 13 amino acids. Trimming removed 6 bases from V and 3 bases from J, with 11 bases in between. Looked up from germline, CDR1 is MNHEY and CDR2 is SVGAGI.

The chain joins TRBV7-2 to TRBJ1-6, with TRBD1 matching 7 bases. J gave up 9 bases and V 5 bases, and 28 bases lay outside the gene matches. In germline, CDR1 is SGHTA, CDR2 FQGNSA. CDR3 size: 21 residues. CDR3 nucleotides: TGTGCCAGCAGCCGCCTTGCCTCCAGCGGGAGGTACGAGCAGGGGGTTTCACCCCTCCACTTT. This translates into CASSRLASSGRYEQGVSPLHF. Full variable domain (remainder filled in from reference TRBV7-2 and TRBJ1-6): GAGVSQSPSNKVTEKGKDVELRCDPISGHTALYWYRQSLGQGLEFLIYFQGNSAPDKSGLPSDRFSAERTGGSVSTLTIQRTQQEDSAVYLCASSRLASSGRYEQGVSPLHFGNGTRLTVT.

V and J are TRBV29-1 and TRBJ1-2; D possibly corresponds to TRBD1 (6 bases). V lost 4 bases to trimming and J lost 2 bases, with 11 bases between them. The V gene's germline CDR1 is SQVTM and CDR2 ANQGSEA. The CDR3 sequence is 13 residues long. This CDR3 reads CSVGGRMNYGYTF. Written as DNA, the CDR3 is TGCAGCGTTGGGGGGCGGATGAACTATGGCTACACCTTC.

This clonotype appeared many times. The chain links TRBV15 to TRBJ1-4, with a possible D match to TRBD1 (6 bases). There are 15 residues in the CDR3. Trimming stripped 1 base from V and 5 bases from J, with 11 bases between. In germline, CDR1 is LNHNV, CDR2 YYDKDF (reference sequence). CDR3 region: CATSRVLQGNEKLFF. The CDR3 DNA follows: TGTGCCACCAGCAGAGTATTACAGGGAAATGAAAAACTGTTTTTT. The entire variable domain, with the rest obtained from reference TRBV15 and TRBJ1-4, is as follows: DAMVIQNPRYQVTQFGKPVTLSCSQTLNHNVMYWYQQKSSQAPKLLFHYYDKDFNNEADTPDNFQSRRPNTSFCFLDIRSPGLGDTAMYLCATSRVLQGNEKLFFGSGTQLSVL.

Many counts were recorded for this clonotype. The chain links TRBV12-3 or TRBV12-4 to TRBJ2-5; D unresolved. The V gene lost 6 bases and the J gene lost 7 bases, with 21 bases spanning the gap. The CDR3 loop spans 15 amino acids. The CDR3 DNA sequence: TGTGCCAGCAGCCGCCTCGAAGGGTGGCGAGGGACCCAGTACTTC. This sequence encodes CASSRLEGWRGTQYF.

The chain employs TRBV3-1 and TRBJ2-7, with D hard to call. The CDR3 runs 15 residues. The V gene's germline CDR1 is LGHDT and CDR2 YNNKEL (reference sequence). V was cut by 0 bases and J by 6 bases, with 15 bases left in between. The CDR3: CASSQDTRGTTEQYF. The CDR3, as DNA: TGTGCCAGCAGCCAAGATACCCGAGGTACTACCGAGCAGTACTTC.

V gene TRBV7-9 combines with J gene TRBJ2-7; 8 positions match TRBD2. The J call could be wrong; TRBJ2-1 is a better fit for the DNA end. The germline gives CDR1 SEHNR, CDR2 FQNEAQ (reference sequence). The CDR3 consists of 15 residues. CDR3 DNA sequence: TGTGCCAGCAGCGCCCCAGGACTAGCCTTAGGTGAGCAGTTCTTC. Translated, it gives CASSAPGLALGEQFF.

A single count supports this clonotype. This chain links TRBV29-1 with TRBJ1-1; D may be TRBD1 (6 bases). With 8 bases removed from V and 2 bases from J, the gap between germline ends came to 18 bases. This CDR3 spans 14 amino acids. The germline V gene has CDR1 SQVTM and CDR2 ANQGSEA. The chain's CDR3 is CSSPVGGPNTEAFF. CDR3 nucleotide sequence: TGCAGCAGTCCGGTGGGGGGGCCTAACACTGAAGCTTTCTTT. Full variable domain (outside the CDR3, taken from reference TRBV29-1 and TRBJ1-1): SAVISQKPSRDICQRGTSLTIQCQVDSQVTMMFWYRQQPGQSLTLIATANQGSEATYESGFVIDKFPISRPNLTFSTLTVSNMSPEDSSIYLCSSPVGGPNTEAFFGQGTRLTVV.

This clonotype was counted between two and nine times. The CDR3 reads CASSLELTGHYGYTF. In DNA, the CDR3 is TGTGCCAGCAGCTTAGAATTAACGGGACACTATGGCTACACCTTC. V and J are TRBV7-2 and TRBJ1-2; D might be TRBD1 (5 bases). The germline CDR1 and CDR2 sequences are SGHTA and FQGNSA. With 1 base removed from V and 3 bases from J, the gap between germline ends came to 12 bases. The CDR3 extends over 15 amino acids.

The table lists this clonotype with a few counts. The V gene is TRBV6-5, the J gene TRBJ1-1; 10 bases line up with TRBD1. From germline, CDR1 is MNHEY and CDR2 SVGAGI. V lost 5 bases to trimming and J lost 1 base; unmatched junction nucleotides: 16. The CDR3 totals 19 residues. The CDR3 bases are TGTGCCAGCAGTGCAACGGTTCCCGACAGGGGGCTATGGAACACTGAAGCTTTCTTT. This sequence encodes CASSATVPDRGLWNTEAFF.

This clonotype has at least ten counts. The chain carries TRBV15 and TRBJ2-7; a weak D match, TRBD1 (6 bases). CDR1 and CDR2 from the germline V gene are LNHNV and YYDKDF (reference sequence). Trimming shortened V by 5 bases and J by 3 bases, and 20 bases separated the two germline ends. The CDR3 runs to 16 residues. CDR3 region: CATSEYRQTGYYEQYF. As DNA, the CDR3 is TGTGCCACCAGCGAGTACCGCCAGACAGGATACTACGAGCAGTACTTC. Full variable domain (missing parts from reference TRBV15 and TRBJ2-7): DAMVIQNPRYQVTQFGKPVTLSCSQTLNHNVMYWYQQKSSQAPKLLFHYYDKDFNNEADTPDNFQSRRPNTSFCFLDIRSPGLGDTAMYLCATSEYRQTGYYEQYFGPGTRLTVT.

The genes are TRBV7-9 and TRBJ2-1; D is perhaps TRBD2 (6 bases). Germline V gene sequence: CDR1 SEHNR, CDR2 FQNEAQ (reference sequence). Between the trimmed V and J ends, which lost 5 bases and 6 bases, there was a span of 11 bases. The CDR3 loop spans 13 amino acids. The CDR3 here is CASSGGTSNEQFF. The DNA for the CDR3 is TGTGCCAGCAGCGGTGGGACTTCCAATGAGCAGTTCTTC.

This clonotype was observed a single time. The germline gene is not matched at one end of the junction; a read error may be the cause. The rearrangement joins TRBV7-3 to TRBJ2-5; 11 bases are shared with TRBD2. The length of the CDR3 is 15 residues. Germline loops: CDR1 SGHTA, CDR2 FQGTGA. The CDR3, as DNA: TGTGCCAGCAGCTTAGCACTAGCGGGGGAAGAGACCCGGTACTTC. It translates to CASSLALAGEETRYF.

The chain is built from TRBV7-9 and TRBJ1-1, with 7 bases fitting TRBD1. V lost 4 bases, J lost 5 bases, and 7 bases stayed unmatched. Per germline, CDR1 SEHNR and CDR2 FQNEAQ (reference sequence). This CDR3 is built from 14 residues. The CDR3 loop reads CASSSQGEGTEAFF. In DNA form, the CDR3 reads TGTGCCAGCAGCTCGCAGGGGGAAGGTACTGAAGCTTTCTTT.

This chain connects TRBV29-1 to TRBJ2-7, with 7 bases aligning to TRBD2. This CDR3 has 14 amino acids. Germline CDR1 reads SQVTM; CDR2 reads ANQGSEA. V shed 4 bases, J shed 4 bases, and the junction held 10 bases outside the gene matches. This CDR3 is CSVAVASGSYEQYF. CDR3 in DNA: TGCAGCGTTGCTGTGGCTAGCGGAAGTTACGAGCAGTACTTC.